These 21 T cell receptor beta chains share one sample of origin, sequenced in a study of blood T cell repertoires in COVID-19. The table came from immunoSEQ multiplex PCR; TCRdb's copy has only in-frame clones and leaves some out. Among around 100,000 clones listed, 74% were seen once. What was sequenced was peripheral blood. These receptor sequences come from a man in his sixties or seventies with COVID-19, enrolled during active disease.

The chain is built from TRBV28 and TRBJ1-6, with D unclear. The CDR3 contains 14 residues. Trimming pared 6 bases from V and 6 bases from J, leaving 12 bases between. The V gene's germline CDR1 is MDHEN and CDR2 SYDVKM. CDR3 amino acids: CASRTPTPNSPLHF. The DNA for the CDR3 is TGTGCCAGCAGGACCCCGACACCTAATTCACCCCTCCACTTT.

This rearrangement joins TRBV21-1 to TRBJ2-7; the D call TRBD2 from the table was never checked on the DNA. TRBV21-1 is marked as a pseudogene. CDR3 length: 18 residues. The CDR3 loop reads CASSKAGEYETTYYEQYF. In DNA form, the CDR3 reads TGTGCCAGCAGCAAAGCTGGGGAGTATGAGACTACATACTACGAGCAGTACTTC.

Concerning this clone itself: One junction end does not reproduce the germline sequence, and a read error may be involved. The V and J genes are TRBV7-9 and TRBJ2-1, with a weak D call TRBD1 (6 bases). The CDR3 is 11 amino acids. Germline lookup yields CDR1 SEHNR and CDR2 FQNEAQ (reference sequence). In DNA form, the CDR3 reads TGTGCCAGCACCCCCCGCGGCCGGACAGTCTTC. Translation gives CASTPRGRTVF.

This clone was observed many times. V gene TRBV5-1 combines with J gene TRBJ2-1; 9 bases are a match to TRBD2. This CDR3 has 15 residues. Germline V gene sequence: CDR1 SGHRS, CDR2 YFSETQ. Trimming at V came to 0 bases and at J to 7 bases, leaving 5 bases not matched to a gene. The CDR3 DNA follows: TGCGCCAGCAGCTTGGAAGGCGGGAGGGGGAATGAGCAGTTCTTC. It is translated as CASSLEGGRGNEQFF.

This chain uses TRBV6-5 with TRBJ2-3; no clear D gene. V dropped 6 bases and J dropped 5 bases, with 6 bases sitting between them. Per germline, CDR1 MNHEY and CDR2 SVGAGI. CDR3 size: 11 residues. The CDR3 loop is CASSQEDTQYF. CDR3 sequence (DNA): TGTGCCAGCAGCCAGGAAGATACGCAGTATTTT.

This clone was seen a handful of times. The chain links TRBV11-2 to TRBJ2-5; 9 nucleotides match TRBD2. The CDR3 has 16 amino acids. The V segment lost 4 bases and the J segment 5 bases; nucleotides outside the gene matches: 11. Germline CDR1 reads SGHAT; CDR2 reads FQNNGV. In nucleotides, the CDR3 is TGTGCCAGCAGCTCTTCGGTAGCGGGAGTAAGGGAGACCCAGTACTTC. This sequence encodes CASSSSVAGVRETQYF. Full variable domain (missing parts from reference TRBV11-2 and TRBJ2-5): EAGVAQSPRYKIIEKRQSVAFWCNPISGHATLYWYQQILGQGPKLLIQFQNNGVVDDSQLPKDRFSAERLKGVDSTLKIQPAKLEDSAVYLCASSSSVAGVRETQYFGPGTRLLVL.

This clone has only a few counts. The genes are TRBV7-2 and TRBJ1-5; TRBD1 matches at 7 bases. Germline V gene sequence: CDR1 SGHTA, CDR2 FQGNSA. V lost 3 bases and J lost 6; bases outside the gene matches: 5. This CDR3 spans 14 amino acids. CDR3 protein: CASSFRQGTQPQHF. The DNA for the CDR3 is TGTGCCAGCAGCTTTCGACAGGGTACTCAGCCCCAGCATTTT.

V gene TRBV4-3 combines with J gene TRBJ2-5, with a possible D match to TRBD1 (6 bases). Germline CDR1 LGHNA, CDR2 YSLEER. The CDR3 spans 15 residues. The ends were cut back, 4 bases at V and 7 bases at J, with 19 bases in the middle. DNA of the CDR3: TGCGCCAGCAGCCGAGAACAGGGTACCGGGGCGACCCAGTACTTC. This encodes CASSREQGTGATQYF.

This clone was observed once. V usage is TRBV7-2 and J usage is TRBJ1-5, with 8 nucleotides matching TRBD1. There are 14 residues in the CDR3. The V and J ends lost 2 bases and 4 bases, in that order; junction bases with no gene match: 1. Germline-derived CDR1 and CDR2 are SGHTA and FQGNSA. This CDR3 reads CASSLRQGNQPQHF. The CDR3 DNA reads TGTGCCAGCAGCTTAAGACAGGGGAATCAGCCCCAGCATTTT.

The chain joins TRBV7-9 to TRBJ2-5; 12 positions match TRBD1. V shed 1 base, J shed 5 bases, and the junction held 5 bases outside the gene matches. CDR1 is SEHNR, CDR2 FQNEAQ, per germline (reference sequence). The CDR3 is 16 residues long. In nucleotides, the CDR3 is TGTGCCAGCAGCTTAGTGTCGGGACAGGGGGCCGAGACCCAGTACTTC. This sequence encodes CASSLVSGQGAETQYF. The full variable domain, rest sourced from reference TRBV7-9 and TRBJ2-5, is DTGVSQNPRHKITKRGQNVTFRCDPISEHNRLYWYRQTLGQGPEFLTYFQNEAQLEKSRLLSDRFSAERPKGSFSTLEIQRTEQGDSAMYLCASSLVSGQGAETQYFGPGTRLLVL.

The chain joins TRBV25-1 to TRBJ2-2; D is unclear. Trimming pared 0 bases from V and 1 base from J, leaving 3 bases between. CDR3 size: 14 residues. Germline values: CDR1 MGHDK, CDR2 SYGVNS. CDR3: CASSEYGNTGELFF. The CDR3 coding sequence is TGTGCCAGCAGTGAATACGGGAACACCGGGGAGCTGTTTTTT.

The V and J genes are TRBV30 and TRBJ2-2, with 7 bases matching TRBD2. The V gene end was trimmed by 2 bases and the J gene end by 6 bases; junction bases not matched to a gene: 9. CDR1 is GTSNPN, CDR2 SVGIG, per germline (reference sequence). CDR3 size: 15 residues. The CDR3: CAWSSDGGSSGELFF. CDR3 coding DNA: TGTGCCTGGAGTAGCGATGGCGGGAGTTCCGGGGAGCTGTTTTTT.

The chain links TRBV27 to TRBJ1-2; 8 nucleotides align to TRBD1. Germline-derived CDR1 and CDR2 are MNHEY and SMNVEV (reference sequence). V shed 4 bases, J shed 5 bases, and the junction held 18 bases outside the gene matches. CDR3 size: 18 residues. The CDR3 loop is CASSSPGQGIGFGYGYTF. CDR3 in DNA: TGTGCCAGCAGTTCACCCGGACAGGGAATCGGTTTTGGGTATGGCTACACCTTC.

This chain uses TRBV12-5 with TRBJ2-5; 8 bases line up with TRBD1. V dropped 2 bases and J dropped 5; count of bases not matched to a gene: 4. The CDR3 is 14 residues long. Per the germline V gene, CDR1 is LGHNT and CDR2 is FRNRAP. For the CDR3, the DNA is TGTGCTAGTGGTTTGTCAGGGGGCGGCGAGACCCAGTACTTC. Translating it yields CASGLSGGGETQYF.

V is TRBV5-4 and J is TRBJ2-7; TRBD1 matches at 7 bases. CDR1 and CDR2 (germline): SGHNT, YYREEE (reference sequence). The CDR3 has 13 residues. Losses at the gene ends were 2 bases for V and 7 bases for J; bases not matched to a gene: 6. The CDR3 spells CASSLDRVGEQYF. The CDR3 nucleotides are TGTGCCAGCAGCTTAGACAGGGTGGGGGAGCAGTACTTC.

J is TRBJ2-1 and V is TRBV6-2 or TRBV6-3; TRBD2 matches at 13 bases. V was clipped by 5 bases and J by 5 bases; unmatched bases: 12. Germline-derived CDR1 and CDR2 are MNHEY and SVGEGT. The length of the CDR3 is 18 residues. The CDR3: CASSTDPRTSGGDNEQFF. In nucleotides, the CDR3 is TGTGCCAGCAGTACTGACCCACGGACTAGCGGGGGTGACAATGAGCAGTTCTTC.

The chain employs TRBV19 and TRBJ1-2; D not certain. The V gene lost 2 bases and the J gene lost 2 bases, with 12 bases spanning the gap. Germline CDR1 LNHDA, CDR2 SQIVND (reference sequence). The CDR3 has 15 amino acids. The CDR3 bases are TGTGCCAGTAGTATACGGCCCCGGGAAAACTATGGCTACACCTTC. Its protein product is CASSIRPRENYGYTF.

This CDR3 is CASSTRTRSSYEQYF. The CDR3 coding sequence is TGTGCCAGCAGTACCCGAACGAGGAGCTCCTACGAGCAGTACTTC. The chain has TRBV27 and TRBJ2-7; D is undetermined. V lost 5 bases and J lost 0, with 14 bases in between. The CDR3 consists of 15 residues. Germline CDR1 MNHEY, CDR2 SMNVEV (reference sequence).

The CDR3 loop reads CASSPARPPDEQYF. The CDR3 nucleotides are TGTGCCAGCTCACCAGCGAGGCCCCCGGACGAGCAGTACTTC. The V and J genes are TRBV18 and TRBJ2-7; no clear D. Looked up from germline, CDR1 is KGHSH and CDR2 is LQKENI. The CDR3 consists of 14 residues. V lost 2 bases, J lost 5 bases, and 13 bases lay in between.

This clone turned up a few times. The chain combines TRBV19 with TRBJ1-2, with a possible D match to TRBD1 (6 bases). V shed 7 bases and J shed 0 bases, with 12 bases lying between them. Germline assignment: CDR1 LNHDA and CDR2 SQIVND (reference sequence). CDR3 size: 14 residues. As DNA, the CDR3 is TGTGCCAGTACTCGGGCAGGGGCTAACTATGGCTACACCTTC. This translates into CASTRAGANYGYTF.

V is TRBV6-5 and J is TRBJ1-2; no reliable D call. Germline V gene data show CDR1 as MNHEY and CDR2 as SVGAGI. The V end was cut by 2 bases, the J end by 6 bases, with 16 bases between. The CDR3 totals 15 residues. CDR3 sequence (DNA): TGTGCCAGCAGTTACCACGCGCCCGGAGGAGATGGCTACACCTTC. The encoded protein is CASSYHAPGGDGYTF.